Sequencing of this T cell receptor (beta chain) was carried out in a study of cytomegalovirus exposure and HLA in healthy donors. General study findings and limits: What TCR beta sequences reportedly achieved was accurate prediction of HLA-A and HLA-B alleles in most subjects. Later genetic work tied a missense DCLRE1C variant to beta-chain V and J trimming.

This PCR relied on a set of 60 Vbeta primers and 13 Jbeta primers. Using immunoSEQ multiplex PCR, the repertoire was profiled, and TCRdb retains in-frame clones only, with some absent. Its table records about 53,000 clones. As to this clone: Its target is unknown.

Germline V gene data show CDR1 as SGHAT and CDR2 as FQDESV (reference sequence). There are 15 residues in the CDR3. V shed 3 bases and J 3 bases; nucleotides not matched to a gene: 4. Material for sequencing was PBMCs. This clonotype was sampled from a young man in good health and CMV-seropositive. This chain links TRBV11-1 with TRBJ2-1, with TRBD2 matching 8 bases. CDR3 loop: CASSFSGNHYNEQFF. The CDR3 DNA reads TGTGCCAGCAGCTTTAGCGGGAACCACTACAATGAGCAGTTCTTC.